The 12 T cell receptor beta chains below all came from one sample that was sequenced in a study of blood T cell repertoires in COVID-19. Assay: immunoSEQ multiplex PCR; the TCRdb copy retains only in-frame clones and omits some. The repertoire holds about 73,000 clones, 83% seen once, with roughly 6% in the top ten. The sequenced sample was peripheral blood. The receptors stem from a woman aged 55-70 years with acute or convalescent COVID-19.

The chain uses TRBV11-2 and TRBJ2-1, with 11 nucleotides matching TRBD2. This CDR3 is 17 amino acids long. The trim removed 1 base at V and 3 bases at J, leaving 5 bases unmatched. CDR1 SGHAT and CDR2 FQNNGV come from the germline V gene. The CDR3 loop reads CASSLGTSGGVYNEQFF. CDR3 coding DNA: TGTGCCAGCAGCTTAGGAACTAGCGGGGGAGTCTACAATGAGCAGTTCTTC.

This clone turned up a few times. The chain uses TRBV6-4 and TRBJ2-3, with TRBD2 matching over 9 bases. The CDR3 loop spans 15 amino acids. The germline CDR1 and CDR2 sequences are MRHNA and SNTAGT. With 4 bases clipped from V and 3 bases from J, the junction kept 5 bases outside the gene matches. The CDR3 bases are TGTGCCAGCAGTGCCGTAGCGGGGGCTACAGATACGCAGTATTTT. Residues: CASSAVAGATDTQYF.

This chain uses TRBV5-1 with TRBJ1-1; 7 nucleotides line up with TRBD1. The V and J ends lost 0 bases and 1 base, in that order; junction bases with no gene match: 6. This CDR3 comprises 16 residues. CDR1 and CDR2 from the germline V gene are SGHRS and YFSETQ. The CDR3 region has the DNA TGCGCCAGCAGCTTGGTGAGGGGGCAGGGGAACACTGAAGCTTTCTTT. Translated, it gives CASSLVRGQGNTEAFF.

The chain has TRBV3-1 (or the pseudogene TRBV3-2) and TRBJ2-3, with 10 bases identical to TRBD1. Germline CDR1 is LGHDT and CDR2 is YNNKEL (reference sequence). The CDR3 is 15 residues long. After removal of 5 bases from V and 3 bases from J, the junction contained 5 bases not matched to a gene. The CDR3 DNA reads as TGTGCCAGCAGCATGTGGACAGGGGGTACAGATACGCAGTATTTT. Its protein product is CASSMWTGGTDTQYF.

The rearrangement uses TRBV6-6 and TRBJ1-3, with TRBD1 as a possible D gene (5 bases). The CDR3 spans 16 residues. Deletions cut 2 bases from V and 3 bases from J, with 14 bases between. Germline CDR1 and CDR2: MNHNY and SVGAGI (reference sequence). The CDR3 region has the DNA TGTGCCAGCAGTTACGCCGGACAAACGAATGGAAACACCATATATTTT. Protein sequence: CASSYAGQTNGNTIYF.

This clone has more than one count but fewer than ten. The gene calls are TRBV20-1 and TRBJ1-2, with D unresolved. The CDR3 length is 11 residues. Germline-derived CDR1 and CDR2 are DFQATT and SNEGSKA (reference sequence). V lost 6 bases, J lost 5 bases, and 10 bases lay in between. The CDR3 region has the DNA TGCAGTGCCTCGCAGGATTATGGCTACACCTTC. It translates to CSASQDYGYTF.

V is TRBV5-6 and J is TRBJ1-2, with 7 bases that match TRBD1. The length of the CDR3 is 15 residues. In germline, CDR1 is SGHDT, CDR2 YYEEEE. V lost 2 bases and J lost 7; bases outside the gene matches: 11. This chain's CDR3 is CASSFSPTGAGGYTF. The CDR3 DNA reads TGTGCCAGCAGCTTTAGCCCTACAGGGGCCGGTGGCTACACCTTC.

The J gene is TRBJ1-4, the V gene TRBV2; perhaps TRBD1 as D (6 bases). The V gene lost 2 bases and the J gene lost 11 bases, with 18 bases spanning the gap. CDR1 and CDR2 from the germline V gene are SNHLY and FYNNEI. The CDR3 contains 15 residues. The CDR3 spells CASSESGTRVGKLFF. The CDR3 DNA follows: TGTGCCAGCAGTGAAAGTGGGACAAGGGTGGGGAAACTGTTTTTT.

The sample holds one count of this clone. This sequence joins TRBV6-4 and TRBJ1-2; D perhaps matches TRBD1 (6 bases). V was shortened by 3 bases and J by 1 base, with 21 bases between the two germline ends. Germline CDR1 MRHNA, CDR2 SNTAGT. The CDR3 length is 18 residues. The CDR3 spells CASSESTGFPAINYGYTF. In DNA, the CDR3 is TGTGCCAGCAGTGAATCTACAGGGTTTCCTGCCATTAACTATGGCTACACCTTC.

The J gene is TRBJ1-1, the V gene TRBV29-1; D gene unclear. Between the trimmed V and J ends, which lost 6 bases and 4 bases, there was a span of 12 bases. Germline CDR1 and CDR2: SQVTM and ANQGSEA. The CDR3 has 12 residues. The CDR3 protein is CSVTTRGTEAFF. CDR3 DNA: TGCAGCGTAACGACTCGAGGCACTGAAGCTTTCTTT.

This clone has more than one count but fewer than ten. The gene calls are TRBV19 and TRBJ1-5; a possible D gene is TRBD1 (5 bases). The germline CDR1 and CDR2 sequences are LNHDA and SQIVND (reference sequence). This CDR3 contains 14 residues. With 5 bases removed from V and 1 base from J, the gap between germline ends came to 9 bases. CDR3 coding DNA: TGTGCCAGTAGTTGGGGGGGAAGCAATCAGCCCCAGCATTTT. It yields the protein CASSWGGSNQPQHF.

This clone was picked up one time. V is TRBV7-3 and J is TRBJ2-2; no clear D. Germline CDR1 SGHTA, CDR2 FQGTGA. Trimming took off 0 bases at V and 2 bases at J, with 4 bases between the two ends. This CDR3 has 14 residues. The CDR3 DNA reads as TGTGCCAGCAGCTTAACGCGAAACACCGGGGAGCTGTTTTTT. The encoded protein is CASSLTRNTGELFF.